This T cell receptor (beta chain) derives from a study of blood T cells in healthy people across ages. Researchers collected approximately 9.9 milliliters of peripheral blood from every single donor. A second PCR of about 6 to 11 cycles used a sample-barcoded 5' primer and a J-beta primer mix. TCRdb recomputed calls from the 5' RACE reads with MiXCR, one row per CDR3 protein. The sample includes 650,000 to 800,000 distinct CDR3 sequences, under 45% of them seen just once. The V segment lost 4 bases and the J segment 3 bases; nucleotides outside the gene matches: 6. Looked up from germline, CDR1 is SEHNR and CDR2 is FQNEAQ (reference sequence). CDR3 length equals 14 residues.

The clonotype was recovered from a man aged 55 to 70 in good health. The genes are TRBV7-9 and TRBJ2-7, with TRBD1 matching 7 bases. The material sequenced was blood. CDR3 sequence: CASSSGQAFYEQYF. The CDR3 nucleotides read TGTGCCAGCAGCTCAGGACAGGCCTTCTACGAGCAGTACTTC.